These T cell receptor beta chains were read from a single sample in a study of T cell repertoires in cytomegalovirus infection. These receptors lack a known antigen. TCRdb redid the calling of the reads with MiXCR, one entry per CDR3 protein. The table lists about a million distinct CDR3 sequences, approximately 32% of them singletons, with around 15% in the top ten. The material sequenced was cultured CD8+ T cells from PBMCs, taken from culture after CMV antigen stimulation. All receptors derive from a human donor in good health (CMV status not recorded). Some clones in this sample may be carry-over from other donors' samples. CDR3s include the opening cysteine and the closing phenylalanine or tryptophan. Fields, in order: V gene, clone size, J gene, D gene, CDR3 DNA, CDR3 protein. A D gene is named only where the DNA matches it firmly. Size tells how often a clone was seen (once, few, many) or the class of an expanded clone, and some rows leave it out.

v_gene: TRBV7-2
abundance: few
j_gene: TRBJ2-1
d_gene: -
CDR3nt: TGTGCCAGCAGCGCCGCGACGGAGCAGTTCTTC
CDR3aa: CASSAATEQFF

v_gene: TRBV29-1
abundance: once
j_gene: TRBJ2-4
d_gene: TRBD2
CDR3nt: TGCAGCGTCCAAACCCCGGGGGGAGCCAAAAACATTCAGTACTTC
CDR3aa: CSVQTPGGAKNIQYF

v_gene: TRBV28
abundance: few
j_gene: TRBJ2-4
d_gene: -
CDR3nt: TGTGCCAGCAGTTTTCAAACAGGGAAAAACATTCAGTACTTC
CDR3aa: CASSFQTGKNIQYF

v_gene: TRBV7-6
abundance: -
j_gene: TRBJ1-1
d_gene: -
CDR3nt: TGTGCCAGCAGCGCAGCCGGGGCCGGGGGCACTGAAGCTTTCTTT
CDR3aa: CASSAAGAGGTEAFF

v_gene: TRBV7-6
abundance: many
j_gene: TRBJ1-5
d_gene: -
CDR3nt: TGTGCCAGCACTACGGCGAGCCCTGGCAATCAGCCCCAGCATTTT
CDR3aa: CASTTASPGNQPQHF

v_gene: TRBV4-1
abundance: -
j_gene: TRBJ2-1
d_gene: TRBD2
CDR3nt: TGCGCCAGCAGCCAAGTAACCCCCCTAGCGGGGGGTAAATATGAGCAGTTCTTC
CDR3aa: CASSQVTPLAGGKYEQFF

v_gene: TRBV7-3
abundance: few
j_gene: TRBJ2-3
d_gene: TRBD2
CDR3nt: TGTGCCAGCAGCTTAACGCTAGCGGGGTTGGATACGCAGTATTTT
CDR3aa: CASSLTLAGLDTQYF

v_gene: TRBV7-3
abundance: -
j_gene: TRBJ2-2
d_gene: -
CDR3nt: TGTGCCAGCAGCTTTTTTAGGGAGGACACCGGGGAGCTGTTTTTT
CDR3aa: CASSFFREDTGELFF

v_gene: TRBV9
abundance: -
j_gene: TRBJ2-1
d_gene: TRBD2
CDR3nt: TGTGCCAGCAGCGGAATAAGACTAGCGGGGGGGGCTAATGAGCAGTTCTTC
CDR3aa: CASSGIRLAGGANEQFF

v_gene: TRBV6-2/TRBV6-3
abundance: -
j_gene: TRBJ1-4
d_gene: -
CDR3nt: TGTGCCAGCAGTTACTTCGGCAGGTTCGCAACTAATGAAAAACTGTTTTTT
CDR3aa: CASSYFGRFATNEKLFF